This T cell receptor (beta chain) was captured in a study of Ad26.COV2.S vaccination and SARS-CoV-2 variants. Across the whole study: In the COV1001 trial, the donor was in the Ad26.COV2.S arm.

Profiled with immunoSEQ multiplex PCR; TCRdb holds only in-frame clones, not every one. The sample has about 420,000 clones, around nine tenths seen once. Deletions cut 5 bases from V and 4 bases from J, with 14 bases between. This CDR3 comprises 14 residues. Germline CDR1 and CDR2: SGHTA and FQGNSA. Treatment described: over 15 received Ad26.COV2.S at low or high dose, single or two shots; roughly five received placebo; per-sample allocation not given. Samples came from day 63 after the first vaccine or placebo injection. At a Boston site, the person donating was an adult of 18-55 years. Material: peripheral blood, obtained in a trial of Ad26.COV2.S vaccine versus placebo. The origin of this receptor is a person between 18 and 59 years old who received the Ad26.COV2.S COVID-19 vaccine or a placebo. J is TRBJ1-2 and V is TRBV7-2; no clear D. CDR3 sequence: CASSPNARGYGYTF. The CDR3 DNA follows: TGTGCCAGCAGCCCAAACGCCCGGGGCTATGGCTACACCTTC.